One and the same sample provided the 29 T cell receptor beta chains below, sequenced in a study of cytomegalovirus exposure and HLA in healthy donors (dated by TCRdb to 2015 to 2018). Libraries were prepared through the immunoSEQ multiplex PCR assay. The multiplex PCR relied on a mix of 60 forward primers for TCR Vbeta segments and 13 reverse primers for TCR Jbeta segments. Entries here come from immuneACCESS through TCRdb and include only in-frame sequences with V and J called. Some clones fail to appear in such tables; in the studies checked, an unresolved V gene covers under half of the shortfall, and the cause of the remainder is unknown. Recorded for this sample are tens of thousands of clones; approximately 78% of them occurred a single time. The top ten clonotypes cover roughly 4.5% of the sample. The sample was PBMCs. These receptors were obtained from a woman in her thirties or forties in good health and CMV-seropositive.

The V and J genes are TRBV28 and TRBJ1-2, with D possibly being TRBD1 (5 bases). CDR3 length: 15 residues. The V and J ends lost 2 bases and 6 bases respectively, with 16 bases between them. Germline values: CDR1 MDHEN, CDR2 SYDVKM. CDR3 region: CASSLVTQGGNGYTF. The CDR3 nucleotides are TGTGCCAGCAGTTTAGTAACGCAGGGAGGGAATGGCTACACCTTC.

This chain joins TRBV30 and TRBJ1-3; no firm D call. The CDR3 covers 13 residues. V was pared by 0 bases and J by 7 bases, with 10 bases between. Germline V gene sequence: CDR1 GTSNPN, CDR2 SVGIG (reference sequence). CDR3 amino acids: CAWSVNSWNTIYF. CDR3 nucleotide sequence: TGTGCCTGGAGTGTAAACTCTTGGAACACCATATATTTT. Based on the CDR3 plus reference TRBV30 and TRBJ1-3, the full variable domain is SQTIHQWPATLVQPVGSPLSLECTVEGTSNPNLYWYRQAAGRGLQLLFYSVGIGQISSEVPQNLSASRPQDRQFILSSKKLLLSDSGFYLCAWSVNSWNTIYFGEGSWLTVV.

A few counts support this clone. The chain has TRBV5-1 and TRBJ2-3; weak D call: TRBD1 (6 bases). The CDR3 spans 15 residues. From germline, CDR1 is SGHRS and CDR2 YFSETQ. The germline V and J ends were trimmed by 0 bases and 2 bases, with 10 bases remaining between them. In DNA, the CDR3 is TGCGCCAGCAGCTTGGGGCAGGGACACACAGATACGCAGTATTTT. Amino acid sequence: CASSLGQGHTDTQYF.

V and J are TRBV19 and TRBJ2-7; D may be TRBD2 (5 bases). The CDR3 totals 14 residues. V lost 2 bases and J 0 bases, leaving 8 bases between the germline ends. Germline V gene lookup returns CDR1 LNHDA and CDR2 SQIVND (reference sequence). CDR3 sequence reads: CASSISGSSYEQYF. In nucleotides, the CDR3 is TGTGCCAGTAGTATAAGCGGAAGCTCCTACGAGCAGTACTTC.

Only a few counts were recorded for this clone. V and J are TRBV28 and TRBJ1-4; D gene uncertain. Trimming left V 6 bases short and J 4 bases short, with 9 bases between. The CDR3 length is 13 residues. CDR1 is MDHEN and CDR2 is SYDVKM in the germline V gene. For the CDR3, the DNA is TGTGCCAGCAGCCGCCTATTTAATGAAAAACTGTTTTTT. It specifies CASSRLFNEKLFF.

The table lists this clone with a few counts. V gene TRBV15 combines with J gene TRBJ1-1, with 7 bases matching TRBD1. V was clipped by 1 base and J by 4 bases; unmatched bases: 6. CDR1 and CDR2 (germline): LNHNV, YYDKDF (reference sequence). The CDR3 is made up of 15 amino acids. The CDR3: CATSRGRTGGTEAFF. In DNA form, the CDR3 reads TGTGCCACCAGCAGAGGAAGGACAGGAGGCACTGAAGCTTTCTTT.

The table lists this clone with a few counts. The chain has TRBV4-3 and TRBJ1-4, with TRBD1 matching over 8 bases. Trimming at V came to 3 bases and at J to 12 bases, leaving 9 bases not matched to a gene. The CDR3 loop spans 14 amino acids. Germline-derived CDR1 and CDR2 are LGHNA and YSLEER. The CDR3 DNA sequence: TGCGCCAGCAGCCACCAGGGGGCCTCGCGGCAACTGTTTTTT. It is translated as CASSHQGASRQLFF.

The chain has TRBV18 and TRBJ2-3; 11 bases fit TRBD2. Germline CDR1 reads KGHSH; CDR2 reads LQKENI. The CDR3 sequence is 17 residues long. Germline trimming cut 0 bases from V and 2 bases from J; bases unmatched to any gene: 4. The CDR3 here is CASSPPGLAENTDTQYF. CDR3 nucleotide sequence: TGTGCCAGCTCACCACCGGGACTAGCGGAAAACACAGATACGCAGTATTTT.

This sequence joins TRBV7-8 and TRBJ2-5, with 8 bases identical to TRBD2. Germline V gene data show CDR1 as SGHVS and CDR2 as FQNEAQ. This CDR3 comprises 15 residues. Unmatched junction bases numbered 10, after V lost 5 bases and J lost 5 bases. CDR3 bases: TGTGCCAGCAGCCCTAGTGGGACTAGTGGGGAGACCCAGTACTTC. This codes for CASSPSGTSGETQYF.

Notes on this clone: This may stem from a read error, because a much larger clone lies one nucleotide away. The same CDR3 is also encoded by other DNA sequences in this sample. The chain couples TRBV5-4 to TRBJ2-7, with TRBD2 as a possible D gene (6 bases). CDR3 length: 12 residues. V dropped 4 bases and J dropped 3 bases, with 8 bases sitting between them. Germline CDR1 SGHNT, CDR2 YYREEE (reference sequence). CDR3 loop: CASSPGGYEQYF. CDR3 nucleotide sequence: TGTGCCAGCAGCCCCGGGGGCTACGAGCAGTACTTC.

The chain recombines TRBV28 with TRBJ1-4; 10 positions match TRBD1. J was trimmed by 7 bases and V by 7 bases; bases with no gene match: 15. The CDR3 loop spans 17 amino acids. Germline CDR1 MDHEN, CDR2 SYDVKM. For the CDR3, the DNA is TGTGCCAGCAACCACGGGACAGGGGCGGTTGGTAGTGAAAAACTGTTTTTT. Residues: CASNHGTGAVGSEKLFF.

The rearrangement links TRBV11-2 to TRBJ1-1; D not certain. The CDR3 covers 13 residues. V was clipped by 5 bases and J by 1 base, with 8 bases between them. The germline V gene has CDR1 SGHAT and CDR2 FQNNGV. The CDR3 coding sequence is TGTGCCAGCAGCAATAATCCGAACACTGAAGCTTTCTTT. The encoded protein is CASSNNPNTEAFF.

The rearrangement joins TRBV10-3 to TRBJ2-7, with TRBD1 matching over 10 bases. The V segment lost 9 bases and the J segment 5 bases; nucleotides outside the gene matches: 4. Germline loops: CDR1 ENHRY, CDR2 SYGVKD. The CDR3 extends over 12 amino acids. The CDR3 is CAISGTGDEQYF. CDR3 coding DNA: TGTGCCATTTCCGGGACAGGGGACGAGCAGTACTTC.

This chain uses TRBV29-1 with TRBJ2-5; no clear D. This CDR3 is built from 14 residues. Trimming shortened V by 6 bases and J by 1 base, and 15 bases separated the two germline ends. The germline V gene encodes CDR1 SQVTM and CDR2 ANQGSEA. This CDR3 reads CSVRPPGSQETQYF. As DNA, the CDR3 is TGCAGCGTCAGACCCCCGGGTAGCCAAGAGACCCAGTACTTC. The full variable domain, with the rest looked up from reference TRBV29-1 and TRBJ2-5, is SAVISQKPSRDICQRGTSLTIQCQVDSQVTMMFWYRQQPGQSLTLIATANQGSEATYESGFVIDKFPISRPNLTFSTLTVSNMSPEDSSIYLCSVRPPGSQETQYFGPGTRLLVL.

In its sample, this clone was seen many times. The CDR3 DNA sequence: TGTGCCAGCAGCTTAGAGGGGAAAAGAGTTTCTGAAGCTTTCTTT. Its translation: CASSLEGKRVSEAFF. This chain connects TRBV7-6 to TRBJ1-1, with D maybe TRBD1 (5 bases). This CDR3 contains 15 residues. Germline CDR1 and CDR2: SGHVS and FNYEAQ. V was clipped by 1 base and J by 6 bases, with 15 bases between them.

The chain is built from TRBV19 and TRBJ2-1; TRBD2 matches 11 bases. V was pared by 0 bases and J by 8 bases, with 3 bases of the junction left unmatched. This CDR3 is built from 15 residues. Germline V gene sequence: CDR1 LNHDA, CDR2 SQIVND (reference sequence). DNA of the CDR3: TGTGCCAGTAGTATAGAAACTAGCGGGAGCGATGAGCAGTTCTTC. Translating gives CASSIETSGSDEQFF.

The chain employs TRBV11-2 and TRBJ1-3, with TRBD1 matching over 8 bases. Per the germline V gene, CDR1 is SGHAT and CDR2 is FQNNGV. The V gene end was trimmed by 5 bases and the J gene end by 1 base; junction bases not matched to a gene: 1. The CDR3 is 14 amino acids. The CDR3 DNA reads TGTGCCAGCAGCGACAGGGGTTCTGGAAACACCATATATTTT. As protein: CASSDRGSGNTIYF.

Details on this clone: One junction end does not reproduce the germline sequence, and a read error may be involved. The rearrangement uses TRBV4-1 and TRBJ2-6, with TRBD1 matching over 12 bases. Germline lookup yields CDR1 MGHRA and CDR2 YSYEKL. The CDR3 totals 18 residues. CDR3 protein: CASSYRGQGAGGANVLPF. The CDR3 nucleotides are TGCGCCAGCAGCTATCGGGGACAGGGGGCGGGGGGGGCCAACGTCCTGCCTTTC.

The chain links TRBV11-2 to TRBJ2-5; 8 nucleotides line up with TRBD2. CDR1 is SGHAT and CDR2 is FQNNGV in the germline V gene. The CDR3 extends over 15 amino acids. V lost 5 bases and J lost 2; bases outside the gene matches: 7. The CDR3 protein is CASSPGLGVQETQYF. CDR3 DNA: TGTGCCAGCAGCCCGGGACTAGGGGTACAAGAGACCCAGTACTTC.

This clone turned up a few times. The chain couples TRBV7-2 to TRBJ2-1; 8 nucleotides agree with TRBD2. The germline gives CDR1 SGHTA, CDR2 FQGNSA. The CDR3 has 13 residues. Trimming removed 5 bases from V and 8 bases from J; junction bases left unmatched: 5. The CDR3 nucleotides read TGTGCCAGCAGCACGGGACTAGTCGATGAGCAGTTCTTC. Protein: CASSTGLVDEQFF.

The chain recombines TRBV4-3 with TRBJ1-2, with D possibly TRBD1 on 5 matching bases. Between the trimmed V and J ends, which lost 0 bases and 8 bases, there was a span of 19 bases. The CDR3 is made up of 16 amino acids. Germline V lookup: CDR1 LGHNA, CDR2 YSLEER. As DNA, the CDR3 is TGCGCCAGCAGCCAAGATTTAGGATCAGGGTATCTGGGCTACACCTTC. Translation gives CASSQDLGSGYLGYTF.

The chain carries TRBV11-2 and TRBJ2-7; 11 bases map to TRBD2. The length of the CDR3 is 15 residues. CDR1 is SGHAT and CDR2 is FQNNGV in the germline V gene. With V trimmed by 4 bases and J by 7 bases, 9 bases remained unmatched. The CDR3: CASSSIRLAGREQYF. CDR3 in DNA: TGTGCCAGCAGCTCAATTCGACTAGCGGGGAGGGAGCAGTACTTC. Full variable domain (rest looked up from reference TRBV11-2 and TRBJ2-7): EAGVAQSPRYKIIEKRQSVAFWCNPISGHATLYWYQQILGQGPKLLIQFQNNGVVDDSQLPKDRFSAERLKGVDSTLKIQPAKLEDSAVYLCASSSIRLAGREQYFGPGTRLTVT.

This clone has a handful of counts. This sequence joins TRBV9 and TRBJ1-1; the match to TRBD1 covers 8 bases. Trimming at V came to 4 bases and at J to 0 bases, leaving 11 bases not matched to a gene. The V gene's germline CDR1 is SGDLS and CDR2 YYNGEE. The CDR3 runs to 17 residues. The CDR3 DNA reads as TGTGCCAGCAGCCTAGACAGGGGATCGTTCATGAACACTGAAGCTTTCTTT. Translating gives CASSLDRGSFMNTEAFF.

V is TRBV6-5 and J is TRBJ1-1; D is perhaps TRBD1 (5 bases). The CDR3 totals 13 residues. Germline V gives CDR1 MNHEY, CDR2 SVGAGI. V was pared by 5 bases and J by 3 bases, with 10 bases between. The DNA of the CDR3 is TGTGCCAGCAGTCCCGACAGTGACACTGAAGCTTTCTTT. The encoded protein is CASSPDSDTEAFF.

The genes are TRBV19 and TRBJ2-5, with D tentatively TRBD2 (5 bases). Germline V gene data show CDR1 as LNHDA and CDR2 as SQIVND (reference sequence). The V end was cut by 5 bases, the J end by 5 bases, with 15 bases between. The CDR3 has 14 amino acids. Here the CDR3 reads CASSLPSGPETQYF. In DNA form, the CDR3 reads TGTGCCAGTAGTCTCCCCAGCGGACCGGAGACCCAGTACTTC.

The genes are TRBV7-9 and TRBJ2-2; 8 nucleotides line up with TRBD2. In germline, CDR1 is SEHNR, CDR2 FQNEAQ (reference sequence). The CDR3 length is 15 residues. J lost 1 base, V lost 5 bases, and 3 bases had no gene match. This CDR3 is CASSDLAGNTGELFF. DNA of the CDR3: TGTGCCAGCAGCGATCTAGCGGGGAACACCGGGGAGCTGTTTTTT.

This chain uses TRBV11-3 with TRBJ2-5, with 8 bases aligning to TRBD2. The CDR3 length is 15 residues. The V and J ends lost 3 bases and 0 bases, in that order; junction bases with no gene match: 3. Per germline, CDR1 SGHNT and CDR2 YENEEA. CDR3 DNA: TGTGCCAGCAGCTTGGGGACTAGAGACCAAGAGACCCAGTACTTC. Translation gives CASSLGTRDQETQYF.

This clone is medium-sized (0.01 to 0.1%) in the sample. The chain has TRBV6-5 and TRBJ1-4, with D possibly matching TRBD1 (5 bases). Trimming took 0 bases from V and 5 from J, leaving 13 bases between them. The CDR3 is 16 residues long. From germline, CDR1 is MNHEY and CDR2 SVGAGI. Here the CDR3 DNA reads TGTGCCAGCAGTTACTCCGTGACAGATGTGAATGAAAAACTGTTTTTT. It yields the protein CASSYSVTDVNEKLFF.

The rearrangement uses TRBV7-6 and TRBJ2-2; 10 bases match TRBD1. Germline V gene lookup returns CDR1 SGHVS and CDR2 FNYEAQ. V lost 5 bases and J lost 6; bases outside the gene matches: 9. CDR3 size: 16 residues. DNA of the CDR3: TGTGCCAGCAGCAGAACCCGGGACAGGGGAGCCGGGGAGCTGTTTTTT. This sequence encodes CASSRTRDRGAGELFF.